Shown below are 3 T cell receptor beta chains from a single sample sequenced in a study of T cells in Graves' hyperthyroidism and ophthalmopathy. Amplified TCR beta CDR3 regions derived from RNA transcripts. First-round RT-PCR with HTBI primers amplified the TCR CDR3 region. MiXCR was run by TCRdb on the multiplex PCR reads, yielding one entry per CDR3 protein. Of some 370,000 distinct CDR3 sequences listed, 11% to 15% are singletons. The sample taken for sequencing was blood. The receptors stem from a man between 45 and 60 years old with Graves' ophthalmopathy.

There are many counts of this clonotype. The chain has TRBV5-6 and TRBJ2-2; weak D call: TRBD1 (5 bases). Looked up from germline, CDR1 is SGHDT and CDR2 is YYEEEE. V lost 1 base and J 4 bases, leaving 20 bases between the germline ends. This CDR3 is built from 18 residues. CDR3 in amino acids: CASSLRSGRPRGTGELFF. The CDR3 nucleotides read TGTGCCAGCAGCTTGAGGTCAGGGCGGCCTCGAGGCACCGGGGAGCTGTTTTTT.

This clonotype was observed many times. This rearrangement joins TRBV20-1 to TRBJ1-5; D unclear. Trimming stripped 3 bases from V and 3 bases from J, with 6 bases between. The CDR3 covers 12 residues. Germline V gives CDR1 DFQATT, CDR2 SNEGSKA (reference sequence). CDR3 nucleotides: TGCAGTGCTAGGCCGTACAATCAGCCCCAGCATTTT. Translating gives CSARPYNQPQHF.

This clonotype is categorized as medium-sized. The rearrangement links TRBV20-1 to TRBJ2-1, with 7 bases identical to TRBD2. The V gene's germline CDR1 is DFQATT and CDR2 SNEGSKA (reference sequence). V lost 2 bases, J lost 5 bases, and 0 bases stayed unmatched. The CDR3 spans 12 residues. The CDR3 spells CSARLADNEQFF. The CDR3, as DNA: TGCAGTGCTAGACTAGCGGACAATGAGCAGTTCTTC.